This T cell receptor beta chain was found in a study of shared clonotypes between healthy human individuals. Concerning this clone: Its antigen is still unknown.

CDR1 and CDR2 (germline): MNHEY, SVGAGI. The CDR3 length is 14 residues. V lost 6 bases and J lost 7, with 18 bases in between. Study outcomes and limitations: Rarefaction revealed incomplete sorted-subset sequencing despite large depth. The study found approximately 5% of naive CD4 clonotypes shared across a handful of donors.

Produced via immunoSEQ multiplex PCR; TCRdb's table is partial and in-frame only. This sample has about 1.1 million clones; approximately 78% occur once, and the top ten carry approximately 0.5%. Material for sequencing was memory CD4+ T cells from PBMCs. Subset of the sample: CD45RA-negative fraction. The V call is TRBV6-5, the J call TRBJ1-2; a possible D gene is TRBD1 (6 bases). The receptor was derived from a man between 18 and 35 years old in good health. Some clones in this sample may be carry-over from other donors' samples. CDR3 nucleotide sequence: TGTGCCAGCAGCCCTAGGACAGAAGCGGGTGGCTACACCTTC. Encoded protein: CASSPRTEAGGYTF.